This T cell receptor beta chain was obtained from a study of blood T cell repertoires in COVID-19. Study at large: Sites in the United States, Italy and Spain provided acute and convalescent COVID-19 samples. T cells, B-cell-depleted T cells, or PBMCs supplied cDNA or gDNA.

Original data processing: Counts of nucleated cells, estimated from reference gene primer amplification, were obtained. Assay: immunoSEQ multiplex PCR; the TCRdb copy retains only in-frame clones and omits some. That table supplies the V and J calls and clone size; D and trimming were determined from the DNA. Of roughly 670,000 clones in the sample, around 90% were seen once. This clone was seen once. The source material was peripheral blood. The sequence derives from a woman younger than 30 with acute or convalescent COVID-19.

The CDR3 region is CASSDGGAAEAFF. DNA for the CDR3: TGTGCCAGCTCTGATGGGGGGGCTGCCGAAGCTTTCTTT. The chain joins TRBV6-5 to TRBJ1-1; perhaps TRBD1 as D (6 bases). Germline V gene data show CDR1 as MNHEY and CDR2 as SVGAGI. CDR3 length equals 13 residues. Trimming stripped 8 bases from V and 8 bases from J, with 18 bases between.